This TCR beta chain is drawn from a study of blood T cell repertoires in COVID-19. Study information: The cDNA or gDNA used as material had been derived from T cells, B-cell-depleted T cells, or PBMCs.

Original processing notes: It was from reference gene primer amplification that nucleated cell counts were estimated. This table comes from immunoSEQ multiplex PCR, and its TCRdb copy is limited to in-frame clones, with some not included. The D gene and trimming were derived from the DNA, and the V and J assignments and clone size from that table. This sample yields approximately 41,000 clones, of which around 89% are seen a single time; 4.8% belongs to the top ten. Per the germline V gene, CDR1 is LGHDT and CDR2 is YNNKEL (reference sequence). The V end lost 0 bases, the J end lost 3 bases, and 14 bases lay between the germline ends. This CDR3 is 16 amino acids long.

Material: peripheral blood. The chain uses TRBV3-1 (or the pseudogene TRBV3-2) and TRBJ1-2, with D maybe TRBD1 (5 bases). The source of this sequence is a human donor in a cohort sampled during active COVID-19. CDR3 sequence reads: CASSQDGRGPHYGYTF. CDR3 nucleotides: TGTGCCAGCAGCCAAGATGGGAGGGGACCACACTATGGCTACACCTTC.